This TCR beta chain comes out of a study of blood T cell repertoires in COVID-19. Study details: COVID-19 samples, acute and convalescent, were from the United States, Italy and Spain. The cDNA or gDNA used as material had been derived from T cells, B-cell-depleted T cells, or PBMCs.

The V gene's germline CDR1 is SGHRS and CDR2 YFSETQ. With V trimmed by 4 bases and J by 7 bases, 9 bases remained unmatched. This CDR3 contains 15 residues. In the study's own analysis: The assay estimated nucleated cells by amplifying reference gene primers. Clones were sequenced by immunoSEQ multiplex PCR, and TCRdb holds only the in-frame ones, with some missing. D and trimming were read from the DNA, whereas the V and J calls and clone size are those reported in that table. The sample includes a few hundred thousand clones, roughly 88% seen only once; the top ten take over 1.2%. The rearrangement joins TRBV5-1 to TRBJ2-2; TRBD2 matches 8 bases. This clonotype originated in a woman aged 40 to 55 who had recovered from COVID-19. Sequenced sample: peripheral blood. CDR3 nucleotides: TGCGCCAGCAGCGATATAACTAGCGGCGGCGGGGAGCTGTTTTTT. The encoded protein is CASSDITSGGGELFF. The full variable domain, its missing parts supplied by reference TRBV5-1 and TRBJ2-2, is KAGVTQTPRYLIKTRGQQVTLSCSPISGHRSVSWYQQTPGQGLQFLFEYFSETQRNKGNFPGRFSGRQFSNSRSEMNVSTLELGDSALYLCASSDITSGGGELFFGEGSRLTVL.